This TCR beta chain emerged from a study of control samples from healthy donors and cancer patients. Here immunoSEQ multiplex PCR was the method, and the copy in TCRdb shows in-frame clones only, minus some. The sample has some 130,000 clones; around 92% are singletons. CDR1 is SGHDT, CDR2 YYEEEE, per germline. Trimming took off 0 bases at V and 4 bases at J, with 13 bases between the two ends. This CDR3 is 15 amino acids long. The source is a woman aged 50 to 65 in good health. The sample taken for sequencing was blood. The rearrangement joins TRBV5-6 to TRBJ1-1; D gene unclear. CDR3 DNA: TGTGCCAGCAGCTTGGAGGCTGGGGTTTTCACTGAAGCTTTCTTT. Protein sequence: CASSLEAGVFTEAFF.